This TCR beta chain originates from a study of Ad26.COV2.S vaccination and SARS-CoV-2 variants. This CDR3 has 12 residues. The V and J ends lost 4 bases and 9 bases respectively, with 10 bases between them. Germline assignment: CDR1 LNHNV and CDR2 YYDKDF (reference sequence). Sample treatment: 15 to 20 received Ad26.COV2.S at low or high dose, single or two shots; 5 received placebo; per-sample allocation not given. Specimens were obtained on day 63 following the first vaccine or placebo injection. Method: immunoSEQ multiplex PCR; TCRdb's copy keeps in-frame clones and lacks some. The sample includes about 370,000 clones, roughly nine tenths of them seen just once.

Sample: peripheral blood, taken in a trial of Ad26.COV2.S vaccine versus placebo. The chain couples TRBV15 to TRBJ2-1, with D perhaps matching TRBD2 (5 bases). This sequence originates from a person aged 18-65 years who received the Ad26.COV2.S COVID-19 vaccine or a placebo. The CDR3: CATSKNSGEQFF. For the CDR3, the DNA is TGTGCCACCAGCAAGAACAGCGGTGAGCAGTTCTTC.